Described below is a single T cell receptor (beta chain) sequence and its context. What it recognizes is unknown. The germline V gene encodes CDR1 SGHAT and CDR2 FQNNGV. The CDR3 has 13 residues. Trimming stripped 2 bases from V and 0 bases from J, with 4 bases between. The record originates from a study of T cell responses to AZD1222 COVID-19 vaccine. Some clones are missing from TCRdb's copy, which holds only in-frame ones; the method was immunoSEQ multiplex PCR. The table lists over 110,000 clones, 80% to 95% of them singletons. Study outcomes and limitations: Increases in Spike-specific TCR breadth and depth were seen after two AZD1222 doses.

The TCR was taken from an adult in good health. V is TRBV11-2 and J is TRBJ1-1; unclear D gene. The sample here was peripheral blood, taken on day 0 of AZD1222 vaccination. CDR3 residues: CASSLSLNTEAFF. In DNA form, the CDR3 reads TGTGCCAGCAGCTTATCACTGAACACTGAAGCTTTCTTT.